The 27 T cell receptor beta chains given below trace back to one sample, sequenced in a study of T cell changes during pregnancy in multiple sclerosis. The data were produced by immunoSEQ multiplex PCR, yet TCRdb's version contains in-frame clones alone and is incomplete. Of about 83,000 clones listed, approximately 91% were seen once; the top ten hold roughly 4%. This specimen consisted of PBMCs, obtained in the first trimester of pregnancy. These receptors were collected from a female donor in good health, serving as a control in a pregnancy study. Some clones in this sample may be carry-over from other donors' samples.

This clone was seen once. V and J are TRBV21-1 and TRBJ2-7; the table's D call, TRBD1, was not checked against the DNA. TRBV21-1 is classified as a pseudogene. This CDR3 has 15 amino acids. CDR3 in DNA: TGTGCCAGCAGCCGACAGGGACGGAGCTCCTACGAGCAGTACTTC. Translating gives CASSRQGRSSYEQYF.

The chain joins TRBV10-3 to TRBJ2-3; 11 nucleotides line up with TRBD2. The V gene end was trimmed by 10 bases and the J gene end by 1 base; junction bases not matched to a gene: 4. CDR1 ENHRY and CDR2 SYGVKD come from the germline V gene. The CDR3 contains 14 residues. In DNA form, the CDR3 reads TGTGCCACAAAACTAGCGGGGGGCACAGATACGCAGTATTTT. This encodes CATKLAGGTDTQYF.

This chain links TRBV7-2 with TRBJ2-2; D is ambiguous. Trimming pared 0 bases from V and 2 bases from J, leaving 10 bases between. The CDR3 loop spans 16 amino acids. Germline-derived CDR1 and CDR2 are SGHTA and FQGNSA. The DNA for the CDR3 is TGTGCCAGCAGCTTAGCCCTTTTTAGTAACACCGGGGAGCTGTTTTTT. It specifies CASSLALFSNTGELFF. The full variable domain, with the rest looked up from reference TRBV7-2 and TRBJ2-2, is GAGVSQSPSNKVTEKGKDVELRCDPISGHTALYWYRQSLGQGLEFLIYFQGNSAPDKSGLPSDRFSAERTGGSVSTLTIQRTQQEDSAVYLCASSLALFSNTGELFFGEGSRLTVL.

This chain joins TRBV4-2 and TRBJ2-3; TRBD2 is a possible D gene (6 bases). This CDR3 is 15 amino acids long. V was cut by 0 bases and J by 6 bases, with 13 bases left in between. Germline loops: CDR1 LGHNA, CDR2 YNFKEQ. Written as DNA, the CDR3 is TGTGCCAGCAGCCAAGAATGGGCGGGGACGGATACGCAGTATTTT. Translation: CASSQEWAGTDTQYF.

This rearrangement joins TRBV18 to TRBJ1-2; 10 bases fit TRBD1. Germline-derived CDR1 and CDR2 are KGHSH and LQKENI. This CDR3 spans 15 amino acids. Trimming at V came to 3 bases and at J to 6 bases, leaving 7 bases not matched to a gene. The CDR3 region has the DNA TGTGCCAGCTCACCCTTGACAGGGGGCGGTGATGGCTACACCTTC. It is translated as CASSPLTGGGDGYTF.

The chain is built from TRBV5-1 and TRBJ2-7; D is unresolved. V lost 0 bases and J lost 2, with 6 bases in between. CDR3 size: 13 residues. The germline V gene encodes CDR1 SGHRS and CDR2 YFSETQ. The CDR3 DNA reads as TGCGCCAGCAGCTTGGGCAGTACCTACGAGCAGTACTTC. Translating it yields CASSLGSTYEQYF.

The rearrangement links TRBV21-1 to TRBJ2-1; the table's D call, TRBD2, was not checked against the DNA. TRBV21-1 is a listed pseudogene. This CDR3 comprises 16 residues. The CDR3, as DNA: TGTGCCAGCAGCAAAGGCCCGGGGGGGGGTTACAATGAGCAGTTCTTC. It is translated as CASSKGPGGGYNEQFF.

The chain has TRBV7-2 and TRBJ1-2; unclear D gene. The CDR3 contains 14 residues. V gave up 3 bases and J gave up 0 bases, with 8 bases separating them. Germline CDR1 reads SGHTA; CDR2 reads FQGNSA. The CDR3 protein is CASSLVRANYGYTF. For the CDR3, the DNA is TGTGCCAGCAGCTTGGTTCGCGCTAACTATGGCTACACCTTC.

The chain combines TRBV28 with TRBJ1-3; the D is unclear. This CDR3 is built from 13 residues. V was clipped by 7 bases and J by 8 bases, with 15 bases between them. Germline V lookup: CDR1 MDHEN, CDR2 SYDVKM. The chain's CDR3 is CASTPPGEDTIYF. CDR3 DNA: TGTGCCAGCACCCCACCGGGAGAGGACACCATATATTTT.

The CDR3 nucleotides are TGTGCCAGCAGTTTAGGCAGGGTAGTGATTGAGACCCAGTACTTC. It encodes CASSLGRVVIETQYF. The gene calls are TRBV28 and TRBJ2-5, with D perhaps TRBD1 (5 bases). This CDR3 comprises 15 residues. Trimming cost V 2 bases and J 5 bases, with 15 bases left between them. From germline, CDR1 is MDHEN and CDR2 SYDVKM.

The chain carries TRBV19 and TRBJ1-1; the D gene is possibly TRBD1 (6 bases). From germline, CDR1 is LNHDA and CDR2 SQIVND (reference sequence). Trimming took 10 bases from V and 10 from J, leaving 16 bases between them. This CDR3 region has 11 residues. The CDR3 is CATGDRGGAFF. The DNA for the CDR3 is TGTGCCACCGGGGATAGGGGGGGAGCTTTCTTT.

The rearrangement links TRBV7-2 to TRBJ2-7; a possible D gene is TRBD2 (5 bases). CDR1 is SGHTA, CDR2 FQGNSA, per germline. Trimming left V 1 base short and J 3 bases short, with 19 bases between. The CDR3 contains 17 residues. CDR3 coding DNA: TGTGCCAGCAGCTTAGAGGGTTTCCTAGCCGGAAACTACGAGCAGTACTTC. The encoded protein is CASSLEGFLAGNYEQYF.

V gene TRBV15 combines with J gene TRBJ2-7, with D unresolved. Deletions cut 0 bases from V and 6 bases from J, with 6 bases between. Germline lookup yields CDR1 LNHNV and CDR2 YYDKDF (reference sequence). This CDR3 has 12 residues. CDR3 DNA sequence: TGTGCCACCAGCAGAGATTCGTTCGAGCAGTACTTC. Translation gives CATSRDSFEQYF. Full variable domain (missing parts from reference TRBV15 and TRBJ2-7): DAMVIQNPRYQVTQFGKPVTLSCSQTLNHNVMYWYQQKSSQAPKLLFHYYDKDFNNEADTPDNFQSRRPNTSFCFLDIRSPGLGDTAMYLCATSRDSFEQYFGPGTRLTVT.

The chain uses TRBV6-5 and TRBJ1-2, with D possibly matching TRBD1 (5 bases). This CDR3 has 13 amino acids. The germline CDR1 and CDR2 sequences are MNHEY and SVGAGI. Trimming shortened V by 10 bases and J by 4 bases, and 16 bases separated the two germline ends. The CDR3 sequence is CATSQGPLYGYTF. The CDR3 bases are TGTGCCACAAGTCAGGGTCCCCTCTATGGCTACACCTTC.

This clone was seen more than once but under ten times. This chain joins TRBV5-1 and TRBJ2-6, with 9 bases identical to TRBD1. Per the germline V gene, CDR1 is SGHRS and CDR2 is YFSETQ. V was clipped by 4 bases and J by 3 bases; unmatched bases: 5. The CDR3 runs 16 residues. The CDR3 nucleotides read TGCGCCAGCAGCGTACAGGGGGCAGGTGGGGCCAACGTCCTGACTTTC. This codes for CASSVQGAGGANVLTF. Variable domain in full (rest from reference TRBV5-1 and TRBJ2-6): KAGVTQTPRYLIKTRGQQVTLSCSPISGHRSVSWYQQTPGQGLQFLFEYFSETQRNKGNFPGRFSGRQFSNSRSEMNVSTLELGDSALYLCASSVQGAGGANVLTFGAGSRLTVL.

This clone was detected a few times. The rearrangement links TRBV28 to TRBJ2-7; TRBD1 matches at 8 bases. V was pared by 8 bases and J by 3 bases, with 9 bases of the junction left unmatched. CDR1 is MDHEN, CDR2 SYDVKM, per germline. The CDR3 loop spans 14 amino acids. CDR3 sequence reads: CASQGASRFYEQYF. CDR3 bases: TGTGCCAGCCAGGGGGCCAGCCGATTCTACGAGCAGTACTTC.

This rearrangement joins TRBV5-8 to TRBJ2-4, with 9 nucleotides matching TRBD1. Germline CDR1 reads SGHTS; CDR2 reads YDEGEE. The CDR3 is made up of 15 amino acids. The J segment lost 1 base and the V segment lost 4 bases, leaving 3 bases of the junction unmatched. CDR3 bases: TGTGCCAGCAGCCAACAGGGGGCTGCCAAAAACATTCAGTACTTC. It is translated as CASSQQGAAKNIQYF.

This chain connects TRBV28 to TRBJ2-7; D might be TRBD1 (5 bases). V lost 5 bases and J 0 bases, leaving 17 bases between the germline ends. Germline V gene data show CDR1 as MDHEN and CDR2 as SYDVKM. The CDR3 consists of 16 residues. The DNA for the CDR3 is TGTGCCAGCAGTAAGCTTAGAGACAGAAGCTCCTACGAGCAGTACTTC. The encoded protein is CASSKLRDRSSYEQYF.

In DNA form, the CDR3 reads TGTGCCAGTACGGCGGGGGCTGAAGCTTTCTTT. Translation gives CASTAGAEAFF. The gene calls are TRBV19 and TRBJ1-1, with D possibly being TRBD1 (5 bases). V lost 7 bases and J 6 bases, leaving 9 bases between the germline ends. Germline V gene lookup returns CDR1 LNHDA and CDR2 SQIVND (reference sequence). The length of the CDR3 is 11 residues. Looking up the rest from reference TRBV19 and TRBJ1-1 gives the full variable domain: DGGITQSPKYLFRKEGQNVTLSCEQNLNHDAMYWYRQDPGQGLRLIYYSQIVNDFQKGDIAEGYSVSREKKESFPLTVTSAQKNPTAFYLCASTAGAEAFFGQGTRLTVV.

The J gene is TRBJ2-7, the V gene TRBV5-1; D is ambiguous. This CDR3 comprises 15 residues. Germline-derived CDR1 and CDR2 are SGHRS and YFSETQ. V was shortened by 7 bases and J by 1 base, with 18 bases between the two germline ends. In nucleotides, the CDR3 is TGCGCCAGCCGCCTCGAACAGCCAATTTCCTACGAGCAGTACTTC. It is translated as CASRLEQPISYEQYF.

This clone was seen a few times. V usage is TRBV20-1 and J usage is TRBJ1-1; D possibly corresponds to TRBD1 (5 bases). Trimming cost V 3 bases and J 6 bases, with 8 bases left between them. The CDR3 covers 11 residues. CDR1 DFQATT and CDR2 SNEGSKA come from the germline V gene (reference sequence). The CDR3 DNA is TGCAGTGCTAGGAGGGACTCTGAAGCTTTCTTT. It translates to CSARRDSEAFF.

The V gene is TRBV28, the J gene TRBJ2-1; 7 nucleotides match TRBD1. V shed 5 bases and J 0 bases; nucleotides not matched to a gene: 10. CDR3 size: 17 residues. Germline CDR1 MDHEN, CDR2 SYDVKM. The CDR3 bases are TGTGCCAGCAGTCCATCCGAGGGGGCCAGCTCCTACAATGAGCAGTTCTTC. It codes for CASSPSEGASSYNEQFF.

This clone has more than one count but fewer than ten. The gene calls are TRBV29-1 and TRBJ1-1, with D possibly being TRBD1 (5 bases). The V gene lost 4 bases and the J gene lost 8 bases, with 11 bases spanning the gap. The CDR3 loop spans 11 amino acids. CDR1 and CDR2 (germline): SQVTM, ANQGSEA. Written as DNA, the CDR3 is TGCAGCGTTGGACTGCCAGGGGAAGCTTTCTTT. Translation: CSVGLPGEAFF.

The J gene is TRBJ2-3, the V gene TRBV28; TRBD2 is a possible D gene (7 bases). Trimming removed 3 bases at V and 0 bases at J, with 10 bases between. The CDR3 extends over 15 amino acids. Looked up from germline, CDR1 is MDHEN and CDR2 is SYDVKM. The DNA of the CDR3 is TGTGCCAGCAGTTTTCCGGGGGGCAGCACAGATACGCAGTATTTT. It translates to CASSFPGGSTDTQYF.

V is TRBV19 and J is TRBJ1-1; 8 bases match TRBD1. CDR3 length: 14 amino acids. The germline V gene has CDR1 LNHDA and CDR2 SQIVND (reference sequence). V trimming: 6 bases; J trimming: 1 base; junction bases outside the gene matches: 4. The CDR3 sequence is CASRKDRANTEAFF. As DNA, the CDR3 is TGTGCCAGTAGGAAGGACAGGGCGAACACTGAAGCTTTCTTT.

CDR3 sequence reads: CASSLTGVLNTEAFF. The CDR3 DNA reads as TGTGCCAGCAGCCTAACAGGGGTCTTGAACACTGAAGCTTTCTTT. The chain combines TRBV6-6 with TRBJ1-1, with 7 bases that match TRBD1. The length of the CDR3 is 15 residues. V lost 6 bases, J lost 0 bases, and 7 bases stayed unmatched. The germline CDR1 and CDR2 sequences are MNHNY and SVGAGI (reference sequence).

V gene TRBV28 combines with J gene TRBJ2-5; D is unclear. V was cut by 8 bases and J by 0 bases, with 13 bases left in between. In germline, CDR1 is MDHEN, CDR2 SYDVKM. The CDR3 totals 14 residues. CDR3 loop: CASRLELNQETQYF. The CDR3 DNA is TGTGCCAGCCGGCTAGAACTTAACCAAGAGACCCAGTACTTC.